Following are 16 T cell receptor beta chains from one sample sequenced in a study of STAT3 mutations in large granular lymphocyte leukemia. Profiled with immunoSEQ multiplex PCR; TCRdb holds only in-frame clones, not every one. This sample yields around 30,000 clones, of which approximately 86% are seen a single time; roughly 13% belongs to the top ten. Broader study findings: Every T-LGLL patient had at least one immunodominant TCRbeta clonotype.

Antigens of these TCRs are unknown. What was sequenced was peripheral blood mononuclear cells. The receptors shown here come from a man in his 60s with T-cell large granular lymphocyte leukemia. Some clones in this sample may be carry-over from other donors' samples.

The table lists this clone with a count of one. The rearrangement links TRBV5-4 to TRBJ2-7; TRBD1 aligns across 10 bases. The V gene's germline CDR1 is SGHNT and CDR2 YYREEE (reference sequence). V trimming: 4 bases; J trimming: 0 bases; junction bases outside the gene matches: 7. The CDR3 contains 16 residues. The CDR3 loop reads CASSLPTGGDSYEQYF. The CDR3 DNA is TGTGCCAGCAGCCTACCGACAGGGGGCGACTCCTACGAGCAGTACTTC.

CDR3 loop: CVFEGGSNYGYTF. As DNA, the CDR3 is TGTGTTTTCGAGGGGGGTTCTAACTATGGCTACACCTTC. The rearrangement uses TRBV7-9 and TRBJ1-2; tentatively, D is TRBD1 (6 bases). The CDR3 consists of 13 residues. CDR1 is SEHNR and CDR2 is FQNEAQ in the germline V gene (reference sequence). The complete variable domain, with remaining parts taken from reference TRBV7-9 and TRBJ1-2, reads DTGVSQNPRHKITKRGQNVTFRCDPISEHNRLYWYRQTLGQGPEFLTYFQNEAQLEKSRLLSDRFSAERPKGSFSTLEIQRTEQGDSAMYLCVFEGGSNYGYTFGSGTRLTVV.

The chain combines TRBV7-2 with TRBJ1-5; D not resolved. The germline V gene encodes CDR1 SGHTA and CDR2 FQGNSA. CDR3 length equals 13 residues. Trimming left V 4 bases short and J 4 bases short, with 8 bases between. The CDR3 DNA sequence: TGTGCCAGCAGCTCGATGAATAATCAGCCCCAGCATTTT. This gives the protein CASSSMNNQPQHF.

J is TRBJ2-5 and V is TRBV5-5; D is perhaps TRBD2 (6 bases). From germline, CDR1 is SGHKS and CDR2 YYEKEE (reference sequence). Between the trimmed V and J ends, which lost 3 bases and 7 bases, there was a span of 16 bases. The CDR3 totals 14 residues. DNA for the CDR3: TGTGCCAGCAGCTCTGACTCGGGGGTGGGGACCCAGTACTTC. Translating it yields CASSSDSGVGTQYF. The whole variable domain, remainder taken from reference TRBV5-5 and TRBJ2-5, is DAGVTQSPTHLIKTRGQQVTLRCSPISGHKSVSWYQQVLGQGPQFIFQYYEKEERGRGNFPDRFSARQFPNYSSELNVNALLLGDSALYLCASSSDSGVGTQYFGPGTRLLVL.

The chain uses TRBV5-1 and TRBJ1-4; 9 bases line up with TRBD1. The germline CDR1 and CDR2 sequences are SGHRS and YFSETQ. The CDR3 sequence is 17 residues long. V shed 2 bases, J shed 6 bases, and the junction held 11 bases outside the gene matches. The CDR3 DNA is TGCGCCAGCAGCTTCGTCCCGGGACAGGGAACGGATGAAAAACTGTTTTTT. Protein: CASSFVPGQGTDEKLFF.

The sample holds one count of this clone. The chain joins TRBV7-2 to TRBJ1-2; 10 bases agree with TRBD1. Germline CDR1 is SGHTA and CDR2 is FQGNSA. The CDR3 is made up of 13 amino acids. V shed 7 bases and J 8 bases; nucleotides not matched to a gene: 7. CDR3 loop: CASNPTGGGGYTF. Written as DNA, the CDR3 is TGTGCCAGCAACCCGACAGGGGGCGGGGGCTACACCTTC.

This CDR3 reads CAWNWAGNGYTF. The CDR3 DNA reads TGTGCCTGGAACTGGGCAGGGAACGGCTACACCTTC. The J gene is TRBJ1-2, the V gene TRBV30; possible D gene TRBD1, 5 bases. V lost 4 bases to trimming and J lost 8 bases, with 14 bases between them. Germline V CDR1 and CDR2: GTSNPN, SVGIG (reference sequence). This CDR3 spans 12 amino acids.

The chain joins TRBV6-6 to TRBJ2-7; 9 bases match TRBD2. The junction had 4 bases not matched to a gene; V was cut back by 2 bases and J by 5 bases. The germline gives CDR1 MNHNY, CDR2 SVGAGI (reference sequence). The CDR3 loop spans 14 amino acids. The CDR3 DNA reads TGTGCCAGCAGTTACAAGCGGGAGGACCACGAGCAGTACTTC. It yields the protein CASSYKREDHEQYF.

A single count supports this clone. The chain carries TRBV18 and TRBJ2-6; TRBD2 is a possible D gene (7 bases). Germline V CDR1 and CDR2: KGHSH, LQKENI. The germline V and J ends were trimmed by 3 bases and 4 bases, with 13 bases remaining between them. The CDR3 is 16 amino acids. The CDR3 loop reads CASSPPGGAGANVLTF. CDR3 in DNA: TGTGCCAGCTCACCGCCTGGGGGGGCCGGGGCCAACGTCCTGACTTTC. Together with reference TRBV18 and TRBJ2-6, the CDR3 gives the full variable domain: NAGVMQNPRHLVRRRGQEARLRCSPMKGHSHVYWYRQLPEEGLKFMVYLQKENIIDESGMPKERFSAEFPKEGPSILRIQQVVRGDSAAYFCASSPPGGAGANVLTFGAGSRLTVL.

V gene TRBV28 combines with J gene TRBJ2-7; 11 bases are shared with TRBD1. The germline V gene encodes CDR1 MDHEN and CDR2 SYDVKM. There are 14 residues in the CDR3. The ends lost 6 bases at V and 5 bases at J; junction bases unmatched: 6. The CDR3 reads CASRWTGGYNEQYF. The CDR3 DNA is TGTGCCAGCAGGTGGACAGGGGGCTACAACGAGCAGTACTTC.

This clone appeared once. This chain links TRBV18 with TRBJ2-3; 7 positions match TRBD2. The germline V gene encodes CDR1 KGHSH and CDR2 LQKENI. This CDR3 is built from 16 residues. Germline trimming cut 2 bases from V and 0 bases from J; bases unmatched to any gene: 5. CDR3 in DNA: TGTGCCAGCTCACCATTGGCTAGCGGTAGCACAGATACGCAGTATTTT. Translation: CASSPLASGSTDTQYF.

This chain joins TRBV6-6 and TRBJ2-7, with a possible D match to TRBD2 (5 bases). With 4 bases removed from V and 7 bases from J, the gap between germline ends came to 20 bases. Germline V gene sequence: CDR1 MNHNY, CDR2 SVGAGI (reference sequence). The CDR3 consists of 15 residues. CDR3 amino acids: CASSSPVVEVGEQYF. As DNA, the CDR3 is TGTGCCAGCAGTTCCCCGGTGGTGGAGGTTGGAGAGCAGTACTTC.

The chain employs TRBV4-3 and TRBJ2-2; 7 bases are a match to TRBD2. CDR1 and CDR2 from the germline V gene are LGHNA and YSLEER. This CDR3 comprises 16 residues. V lost 4 bases and J lost 3; bases outside the gene matches: 8. In DNA, the CDR3 is TGCGCCAGCAGCCCGGGGGGAGGGTCGGACACCGGGGAGCTGTTTTTT. Translation gives CASSPGGGSDTGELFF.

The chain links TRBV28 to TRBJ2-7, with D unclear. This CDR3 is 15 amino acids long. Trimming removed 6 bases at V and 0 bases at J, with 15 bases between. Germline V gene sequence: CDR1 MDHEN, CDR2 SYDVKM. This chain's CDR3 is CASRGLEFSSYEQYF. For the CDR3, the DNA is TGTGCCAGCAGGGGGTTAGAGTTTAGCTCCTACGAGCAGTACTTC.

The genes are TRBV28 and TRBJ1-4; the D gene is possibly TRBD1 (5 bases). From germline, CDR1 is MDHEN and CDR2 SYDVKM. V lost 3 bases and J lost 5, with 10 bases in between. There are 14 residues in the CDR3. The DNA for the CDR3 is TGTGCCAGCAGTTTGTACGGGGACAATGAAAAACTGTTTTTT. Protein sequence: CASSLYGDNEKLFF.

As regards this clone: At the DNA level, this CDR3 is encoded by other sequences in the same sample as well. The genes are TRBV28 and TRBJ1-5, with 8 bases matching TRBD1. The CDR3 totals 13 residues. Trimming cost V 4 bases and J 6 bases; bases outside gene matches: 2. Per germline, CDR1 MDHEN and CDR2 SYDVKM. CDR3: CASSSGGVQPQHF. The CDR3 nucleotides read TGTGCCAGCAGTTCAGGGGGCGTTCAGCCCCAGCATTTT.